This T cell receptor beta chain appears in the sequencing data of a study of T cell clonality in common variable immunodeficiency. Study results and limitations: T cell subpopulation sequencing would be needed to explain CVID clonality. Shared TCRbeta clones were fewer between CVID subjects than controls. In common variable immunodeficiency, TCR beta chains reportedly carried fewer deletions and N-nucleotide insertions. Repertoire-complication correlations in CVID were limited by patient heterogeneity.

This clone was detected many times. Its antigen is not known. The read falls 3 residues short of the CDR3 end, and the missing part is taken from the germline J gene. The data were produced by immunoSEQ multiplex PCR, yet TCRdb's version contains in-frame clones alone and is incomplete. This sample has tens of thousands of clones and no singletons, with 1.7% in the ten largest. Germline V CDR1 and CDR2: KGHSH, LQKENI. V shed 3 bases, J shed 2 bases, and the junction held 2 bases outside the gene matches. The CDR3 runs to 15 residues. This TCR derives from a person between 18 and 75 years old in good health. Sequenced input: peripheral blood mononuclear cells. The rearrangement links TRBV18 to TRBJ2-3; 10 bases align to TRBD2. This chain's CDR3 is CASSPGLATTDTQYF. The covered CDR3 bases are TGTGCCAGCTCACCGGGACTAGCGACCACAGATACG.